This is a list of T cell receptor beta chains from one sample in a study of T-cell memory formation after mild COVID-19. TCRdb re-derived calls from the 5' RACE reads in MiXCR, one entry per CDR3 protein. The data show a few hundred thousand distinct CDR3 sequences, less than 25% seen once. What was sequenced was PBMCs or a T cell subset sorted from them (not recorded which). These receptors were collected from an adult woman who had mild COVID-19 (a few samples of this study predate the infection). Cell type and time point are not known. The CDR3 runs from the conserved cysteine through the conserved F or W. D genes are given only for firm matches. Rows may omit the clone size; those that give it use once, few, many or a size class.

CDR3aa: CSARTATWDGNTF
CDR3nt: TGCAGTGCTAGAACAGCGACGTGGGATGGCAACACCTTC
abundance: once
d_gene: NA
v_gene: TRBV20-1
j_gene: TRBJ1-2

CDR3aa: CASSQDVGGNTGELFF
CDR3nt: TGTGCCAGCAGCCAAGATGTGGGGGGAAACACCGGGGAGCTGTTTTTT
abundance: few
d_gene: NA
v_gene: TRBV4-2
j_gene: TRBJ2-2

CDR3aa: CASSRDRVSEQYF
CDR3nt: TGCGCCAGCAGCCGCGACAGGGTCAGCGAGCAGTACTTC
abundance: many
d_gene: TRBD1
v_gene: TRBV4-3
j_gene: TRBJ2-7

CDR3aa: CASSSLAGGGDTQYF
CDR3nt: TGTGCCAGCAGCTCACTAGCGGGGGGCGGAGATACGCAGTATTTT
abundance: many
d_gene: TRBD2
v_gene: TRBV11-2
j_gene: TRBJ2-3

CDR3aa: CASSKGGPGGQPQHF
CDR3nt: TGTGCCAGCAGCAAAGGGGGCCCCGGAGGACAGCCCCAGCATTTT
abundance: NA
d_gene: NA
v_gene: TRBV21-1
j_gene: TRBJ1-5

CDR3aa: CASSSTGRYYEQYF
CDR3nt: TGTGCCAGCAGCTCGACCGGCAGGTACTACGAGCAGTACTTC
abundance: NA
d_gene: NA
v_gene: TRBV5-6
j_gene: TRBJ2-7

CDR3aa: CASSLVPGMSTDTQYF
CDR3nt: TGTGCCAGCAGCTTAGTTCCGGGTATGAGTACAGATACGCAGTATTTT
abundance: few
d_gene: NA
v_gene: TRBV7-7
j_gene: TRBJ2-3

CDR3aa: CASSPADRPNTEAFF
CDR3nt: TGTGCCAGCAGCCCCGCGGACAGGCCGAACACTGAAGCTTTCTTT
abundance: NA
d_gene: TRBD1
v_gene: TRBV7-9
j_gene: TRBJ1-1

CDR3aa: CASSSRLAGVRSTDTQYF
CDR3nt: TGTGCCAGCAGCTCCCGACTAGCGGGAGTCCGTAGCACAGATACGCAGTATTTT
abundance: NA
d_gene: TRBD2
v_gene: TRBV7-2
j_gene: TRBJ2-3

CDR3aa: CASSRWLSRTANSGNTIYF
CDR3nt: TGTGCCAGCAGCCGTTGGCTCTCTCGGACAGCAAACTCTGGAAACACCATATATTTT
abundance: NA
d_gene: NA
v_gene: TRBV4-2
j_gene: TRBJ1-3

CDR3aa: CASSLEEVNTEAFF
CDR3nt: TGTGCCAGCAGCTTGGAGGAGGTGAACACTGAAGCTTTCTTT
abundance: few
d_gene: NA
v_gene: TRBV5-6
j_gene: TRBJ1-1

CDR3aa: CASSGGTPNTEAFF
CDR3nt: TGTGCCAGCAGCGGTGGGACACCGAACACTGAAGCTTTCTTT
abundance: few
d_gene: NA
v_gene: TRBV3-1
j_gene: TRBJ1-1

CDR3aa: CASAGLAEQETQYF
CDR3nt: TGTGCCAGTGCGGGACTAGCGGAGCAAGAGACCCAGTACTTC
abundance: many
d_gene: TRBD2
v_gene: TRBV7-8
j_gene: TRBJ2-5

CDR3aa: CASSPGTWRNIQYF
CDR3nt: TGTGCCAGCAGCCCCGGGACCTGGCGAAACATTCAGTACTTC
abundance: NA
d_gene: NA
v_gene: TRBV11-2
j_gene: TRBJ2-4

CDR3aa: CASSLSWATDTQYF
CDR3nt: TGTGCCAGCAGCTTATCGTGGGCCACAGATACGCAGTATTTT
abundance: many
d_gene: NA
v_gene: TRBV7-2
j_gene: TRBJ2-3

CDR3aa: CASRQRTGDGNQPQHF
CDR3nt: TGTGCCAGCAGACAGAGGACAGGGGATGGCAATCAGCCCCAGCATTTT
abundance: NA
d_gene: TRBD1
v_gene: TRBV27
j_gene: TRBJ1-5

CDR3aa: CASSSTSPSYNEQFF
CDR3nt: TGTGCCAGCAGCTCAACATCGCCTTCTTACAATGAGCAGTTCTTC
abundance: many
d_gene: NA
v_gene: TRBV7-9
j_gene: TRBJ2-1

CDR3aa: CASNTPPSPSTDTQYF
CDR3nt: TGTGCCAGCAATACGCCCCCGTCGCCAAGCACAGATACGCAGTATTTT
abundance: NA
d_gene: NA
v_gene: TRBV21-1
j_gene: TRBJ2-3

CDR3aa: CASSPPGITYEQYF
CDR3nt: TGTGCCAGCAGTCCCCCGGGAATTACCTACGAGCAGTACTTC
abundance: NA
d_gene: NA
v_gene: TRBV28
j_gene: TRBJ2-7

CDR3aa: CASSANRPYFSYEQYF
CDR3nt: TGTGCCAGCAGTGCCAACAGGCCCTACTTCTCCTACGAGCAGTACTTC
abundance: few
d_gene: NA
v_gene: TRBV12-3/TRBV12-4
j_gene: TRBJ2-7

CDR3aa: CASSYQAHREQYF
CDR3nt: TGTGCCAGCAGTTACCAAGCGCACAGAGAGCAGTACTTC
abundance: few
d_gene: NA
v_gene: TRBV6-5
j_gene: TRBJ2-7

CDR3aa: CASSLTSGRMYEQFF
CDR3nt: TGTGCCAGCAGTCTGACTAGCGGGAGAATGTATGAGCAGTTCTTC
abundance: NA
d_gene: TRBD2
v_gene: TRBV6-2/TRBV6-3
j_gene: TRBJ2-1

CDR3aa: CASSFDLVSTDTQYF
CDR3nt: TGTGCCAGCAGTTTCGACCTAGTAAGCACAGATACGCAGTATTTT
abundance: NA
d_gene: NA
v_gene: TRBV6-5
j_gene: TRBJ2-3

CDR3aa: CASSPLQAETQYF
CDR3nt: TGTGCCAGCTCACCACTACAGGCCGAGACCCAGTACTTC
abundance: NA
d_gene: NA
v_gene: TRBV18
j_gene: TRBJ2-5